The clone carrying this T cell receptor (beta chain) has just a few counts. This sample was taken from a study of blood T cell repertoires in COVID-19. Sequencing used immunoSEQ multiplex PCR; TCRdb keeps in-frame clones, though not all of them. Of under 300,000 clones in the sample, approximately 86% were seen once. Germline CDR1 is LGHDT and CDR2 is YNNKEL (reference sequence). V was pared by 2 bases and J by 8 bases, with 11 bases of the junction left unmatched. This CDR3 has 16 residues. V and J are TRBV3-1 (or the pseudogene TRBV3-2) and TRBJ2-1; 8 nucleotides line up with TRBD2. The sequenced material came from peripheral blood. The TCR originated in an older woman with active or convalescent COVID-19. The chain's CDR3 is CASSQSPGGPPDEQFF. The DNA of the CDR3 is TGTGCCAGCAGCCAATCACCGGGGGGGCCCCCCGATGAGCAGTTCTTC.